Presented here are 13 T cell receptor beta chains from one specimen sequenced in a study of T cell repertoires in cytomegalovirus infection. A single record per CDR3 protein comes from TCRdb applying MiXCR to the reads. Of approximately 500,000 distinct CDR3 sequences in the sample, 15% to 20% were seen once. The sample comprised CD8+ T cells from PBMCs. Receptors originate from a human donor in good health (CMV status not recorded). Some clones in this sample may be carry-over from other donors' samples.

The table lists this clonotype with a few counts. This rearrangement joins TRBV7-9 to TRBJ1-6, with TRBD1 identical over 9 bases. This CDR3 contains 16 residues. Germline CDR1 SEHNR, CDR2 FQNEAQ (reference sequence). V lost 2 bases, J lost 7 bases, and 6 bases stayed unmatched. CDR3 coding DNA: TGTGCCAGCAGCTTAACGAGGACAGGGGCCAATTCACCCCTCCACTTT. Residues: CASSLTRTGANSPLHF.

This clonotype appeared many times. The chain is built from TRBV6-1 and TRBJ2-7; TRBD1 matches 10 bases. CDR1 is MNHNS and CDR2 is SASEGT in the germline V gene. Losses at the gene ends were 6 bases for V and 5 bases for J; bases not matched to a gene: 4. The CDR3 has 13 residues. The CDR3 here is CASRGTGVDEQYF. Here the CDR3 DNA reads TGTGCCAGCAGGGGGACAGGGGTGGACGAGCAGTACTTC.

This clonotype was recorded a few times. The chain carries TRBV7-9 and TRBJ2-7; perhaps D is TRBD1 or TRBD2 (7 bases each). Germline assignment: CDR1 SEHNR and CDR2 FQNEAQ (reference sequence). Trimming pared 5 bases from V and 3 bases from J, leaving 17 bases between. CDR3 length: 15 residues. CDR3 nucleotides: TGTGCCAGCAGCAGACAGGGTCGGGAGGTCTACGAGCAGTACTTC. It is translated as CASSRQGREVYEQYF. Full variable domain (remainder filled in from reference TRBV7-9 and TRBJ2-7): DTGVSQNPRHKITKRGQNVTFRCDPISEHNRLYWYRQTLGQGPEFLTYFQNEAQLEKSRLLSDRFSAERPKGSFSTLEIQRTEQGDSAMYLCASSRQGREVYEQYFGPGTRLTVT.

This clonotype was recorded many times. The chain employs TRBV7-2 and TRBJ2-7, with 7 bases that match TRBD1. CDR1 and CDR2 from the germline V gene are SGHTA and FQGNSA. The CDR3 covers 19 residues. J gave up 5 bases and V 4 bases, and 23 bases lay outside the gene matches. CDR3 region: CASSYFPSVSHRGSNEQYF. In nucleotides, the CDR3 is TGTGCCAGCAGCTATTTCCCCTCTGTGTCTCACAGGGGTTCGAACGAGCAGTACTTC.

This clonotype was counted at least ten times. This sequence joins TRBV19 and TRBJ2-7; unclear D gene. Germline CDR1 and CDR2: LNHDA and SQIVND (reference sequence). V lost 3 bases, J lost 3 bases, and 15 bases lay in between. CDR3 size: 15 residues. Written as DNA, the CDR3 is TGTGCCAGTAGTATGGCCACGGTCAGCAACTACGAGCAGTACTTC. Protein product: CASSMATVSNYEQYF.

This clonotype occurred many times. This rearrangement joins TRBV11-2 to TRBJ1-6; D is ambiguous. Germline CDR1 reads SGHAT; CDR2 reads FQNNGV. The length of the CDR3 is 15 residues. Trimming took off 0 bases at V and 5 bases at J, with 8 bases between the two ends. DNA of the CDR3: TGTGCCAGCAGCTTAGACGGCAGGAATAATTCACCCCTCCACTTT. It translates to CASSLDGRNNSPLHF.

This clonotype has a count of ten or more. This sequence joins TRBV11-3 and TRBJ2-1; TRBD2 agrees at 14 bases. The CDR3 totals 15 residues. Germline CDR1 is SGHNT and CDR2 is YENEEA. J was trimmed by 6 bases and V by 5 bases; bases with no gene match: 3. The DNA for the CDR3 is TGTGCCAGCAGCATGACTAGCGGGGGGGCCAATGAGCAGTTCTTC. It is translated as CASSMTSGGANEQFF.

The rearrangement links TRBV16 to TRBJ2-3; TRBD1 is a possible D gene (5 bases). The CDR3 runs to 13 residues. Trimming pared 2 bases from V and 6 bases from J, leaving 9 bases between. CDR1 and CDR2 from the germline V gene are KGHSY and FQNENV. CDR3 coding DNA: TGTGCCAGCAGCCAACTATCAGGGGATACGCAGTATTTT. Its translation: CASSQLSGDTQYF.

With regard to this clonotype: Here the CDR3 omits its conserved ending phenylalanine or tryptophan, so a read error is the likely source. This chain joins TRBV6-1 and TRBJ1-5; D is unresolved. The CDR3 runs to 14 residues. V was cut by 6 bases and J by 5 bases, with 14 bases left in between. CDR1 is MNHNS and CDR2 is SASEGT in the germline V gene. CDR3 region: CASSPEGRHQPQHL. The DNA of the CDR3 is TGTGCCAGCAGCCCCGAGGGCCGTCATCAGCCCCAGCATTTA.

V usage is TRBV7-3 and J usage is TRBJ2-1; D tentatively reads TRBD1 or TRBD2 (7 bases each). The V end was cut by 0 bases, the J end by 6 bases, with 15 bases between. The length of the CDR3 is 16 residues. CDR1 is SGHTA, CDR2 FQGTGA, per germline. CDR3 protein: CASSLTQGGPFNEQFF. In DNA form, the CDR3 reads TGTGCCAGCAGCTTAACCCAGGGGGGGCCCTTCAATGAGCAGTTCTTC.

Remarks on this clonotype: This may come from a read error, since a much larger clone is one base off. The chain has TRBV28 and TRBJ2-7, with D possibly TRBD2 on 6 matching bases. The germline V gene has CDR1 MDHEN and CDR2 SYDVKM. The CDR3 runs 16 residues. V was trimmed by 5 bases and J by 3 bases, leaving 20 bases between them. CDR3 in DNA: TGTGCCAGCAGTCCCCAAGCGGGTAGTAATCACTACGAGCAGTACTTC. It is translated as CASSPQAGSNHYEQYF.

This clonotype has ten or more counts. J is TRBJ2-1 and V is TRBV7-2; the match to TRBD1 covers 7 bases. The trim removed 5 bases at V and 10 bases at J, leaving 5 bases unmatched. This CDR3 comprises 12 residues. CDR1 and CDR2 from the germline V gene are SGHTA and FQGNSA. CDR3 DNA sequence: TGTGCCAGCAGCGAGACAGGGCGCGAGCAGTTCTTC. This codes for CASSETGREQFF. Together with reference TRBV7-2 and TRBJ2-1, the CDR3 gives the full variable domain: GAGVSQSPSNKVTEKGKDVELRCDPISGHTALYWYRQSLGQGLEFLIYFQGNSAPDKSGLPSDRFSAERTGGSVSTLTIQRTQQEDSAVYLCASSETGREQFFGPGTRLTVL.

In its sample, this clonotype was seen many times. This chain links TRBV4-2 with TRBJ2-1; D remains unclear. The CDR3 totals 15 residues. Trimming shortened V by 0 bases and J by 0 bases, and 6 bases separated the two germline ends. Germline V gene data show CDR1 as LGHNA and CDR2 as YNFKEQ. Written as DNA, the CDR3 is TGTGCCAGCAGCCAAGAAAGACTCTCCTACAATGAGCAGTTCTTC. Translating gives CASSQERLSYNEQFF.